The next 24 T cell receptor beta chains were all read from a single sample in a study of siplizumab effects on memory and regulatory T cells. Measured with immunoSEQ multiplex PCR; TCRdb has only the in-frame clones, and not every one. This table holds about 100,000 clones, under 95% found once. The sequenced material came from Tregs sorted from blood. The receptors originated from a human donor in good health.

The rearrangement links TRBV2 to TRBJ2-1, with TRBD2 matching over 9 bases. CDR1 is SNHLY and CDR2 is FYNNEI in the germline V gene. The length of the CDR3 is 15 residues. With V trimmed by 1 base and J by 6 bases, 4 bases remained unmatched. The CDR3 region is CASSEGLAGPNEQFF. The CDR3, as DNA: TGTGCCAGCAGTGAAGGGCTAGCGGGACCCAATGAGCAGTTCTTC.

This sequence joins TRBV6-5 and TRBJ2-7; D possibly corresponds to TRBD2 (5 bases). The CDR3 length is 14 residues. From germline, CDR1 is MNHEY and CDR2 SVGAGI. Trimming cost V 3 bases and J 8 bases, with 17 bases left between them. The DNA of the CDR3 is TGTGCCAGCAGTTATAAGAAGACTACAGAGAAGCAGTACTTC. Amino acid sequence: CASSYKKTTEKQYF.

The J gene is TRBJ2-6, the V gene TRBV6-1, with 7 bases fitting TRBD1. V lost 6 bases, J lost 0 bases, and 2 bases stayed unmatched. CDR3 length: 15 amino acids. Germline loops: CDR1 MNHNS, CDR2 SASEGT. The CDR3 is CASRSGGSGANVLTF. Written as DNA, the CDR3 is TGTGCCAGCAGATCAGGGGGCTCTGGGGCCAACGTCCTGACTTTC.

The chain is built from TRBV5-6 and TRBJ2-7; TRBD2 matches at 7 bases. V was pared by 6 bases and J by 0 bases, with 6 bases of the junction left unmatched. This CDR3 spans 14 amino acids. Germline lookup yields CDR1 SGHDT and CDR2 YYEEEE. CDR3 residues: CASTSSGSSYEQYF. CDR3 nucleotides: TGTGCCAGCACCAGTAGCGGGTCCTCCTACGAGCAGTACTTC.

This sequence joins TRBV5-1 and TRBJ2-1; the match to TRBD2 covers 7 bases. Germline V CDR1 and CDR2: SGHRS, YFSETQ. The length of the CDR3 is 15 residues. V shed 1 base and J 3 bases; nucleotides not matched to a gene: 4. CDR3 coding DNA: TGCGCCAGCAGCTTGCGGCTAGCGGACTACAATGAGCAGTTCTTC. This gives the protein CASSLRLADYNEQFF. The variable domain in full, with the rest retrieved from reference TRBV5-1 and TRBJ2-1, is KAGVTQTPRYLIKTRGQQVTLSCSPISGHRSVSWYQQTPGQGLQFLFEYFSETQRNKGNFPGRFSGRQFSNSRSEMNVSTLELGDSALYLCASSLRLADYNEQFFGPGTRLTVL.

This chain connects TRBV7-3 to TRBJ2-5; 7 bases fit TRBD2. This CDR3 has 14 residues. The germline V gene encodes CDR1 SGHTA and CDR2 FQGTGA. Losses at the gene ends were 4 bases for V and 3 bases for J; bases not matched to a gene: 5. CDR3 sequence reads: CASSSGLSEETQYF. CDR3 nucleotide sequence: TGTGCCAGCAGCTCGGGACTATCCGAAGAGACCCAGTACTTC.

This chain joins TRBV9 and TRBJ2-1; D may be TRBD1 or TRBD2 (5 bases each). This CDR3 has 18 amino acids. Per germline, CDR1 SGDLS and CDR2 YYNGEE. V was trimmed by 4 bases and J by 6 bases, leaving 26 bases between them. The CDR3 bases are TGTGCCAGCAGCCCATCCCCGGGACGCCGAGGGGATTTCAATGAGCAGTTCTTC. Translating gives CASSPSPGRRGDFNEQFF.

This clone has just one count. V and J are TRBV5-1 and TRBJ2-7, with D possibly TRBD1 on 5 matching bases. Germline assignment: CDR1 SGHRS and CDR2 YFSETQ. The CDR3 is made up of 12 amino acids. V dropped 4 bases and J dropped 4 bases, with 9 bases sitting between them. This CDR3 reads CASSDQGYEQYF. CDR3 DNA sequence: TGCGCCAGCAGCGATCAGGGTTACGAGCAGTACTTC.

The CDR3 DNA reads as TGCGCCAGCAGAAAAAATACACTCTCGGGATACGGCACAGATACGCAGTATTTT. Protein sequence: CASRKNTLSGYGTDTQYF. This rearrangement joins TRBV5-1 to TRBJ2-3; D might be TRBD2 (5 bases). There are 18 residues in the CDR3. The germline CDR1 and CDR2 sequences are SGHRS and YFSETQ. Trimming shortened V by 5 bases and J by 1 base, and 23 bases separated the two germline ends.

The chain employs TRBV18 and TRBJ2-1, with a possible D match to TRBD1 (6 bases). Germline lookup yields CDR1 KGHSH and CDR2 LQKENI. The CDR3 consists of 12 residues. With 4 bases removed from V and 8 bases from J, the gap between germline ends came to 9 bases. The CDR3 here is CASSLYRDEQFF. CDR3 DNA sequence: TGTGCCAGCTCACTTTACAGGGATGAGCAGTTCTTC.

The rearrangement links TRBV2 to TRBJ2-1, with D uncertain. This CDR3 comprises 11 residues. Trimming removed 5 bases from V and 5 bases from J, with 4 bases in between. In germline, CDR1 is SNHLY, CDR2 FYNNEI. The CDR3 nucleotides read TGTGCCAGCAGTTCTCACAATGAGCAGTTCTTC. Its translation: CASSSHNEQFF.

The V and J genes are TRBV20-1 and TRBJ2-7; either TRBD1 or TRBD2 may fit D (5 bases each). The CDR3 has 11 amino acids. Trimming took off 5 bases at V and 4 bases at J, with 9 bases between the two ends. Germline assignment: CDR1 DFQATT and CDR2 SNEGSKA (reference sequence). CDR3: CSARGVYEQYF. CDR3 bases: TGCAGTGCTCGAGGGGTATACGAGCAGTACTTC.

The CDR3 region is CASRDSYNEQFF. CDR3 coding DNA: TGTGCCAGCCGGGACTCCTACAATGAGCAGTTCTTC. The chain uses TRBV2 and TRBJ2-1; perhaps TRBD2 as D (5 bases). This CDR3 has 12 residues. Trimming pared 8 bases from V and 0 bases from J, leaving 5 bases between. The germline V gene encodes CDR1 SNHLY and CDR2 FYNNEI.

In nucleotides, the CDR3 is TGTGCCATCAACCGGGACAGGGTCACTGAAGCTTTCTTT. Amino acids: CAINRDRVTEAFF. The J gene is TRBJ1-1, the V gene TRBV10-3; 9 bases are shared with TRBD1. The germline CDR1 and CDR2 sequences are ENHRY and SYGVKD. With 7 bases clipped from V and 4 bases from J, the junction kept 4 bases outside the gene matches. The length of the CDR3 is 13 residues.

This chain connects TRBV2 to TRBJ1-5; D is ambiguous. Germline V CDR1 and CDR2: SNHLY, FYNNEI. This CDR3 contains 12 residues. V dropped 4 bases and J dropped 6 bases, with 7 bases sitting between them. The CDR3 loop reads CASSAVPQPQHF. CDR3 nucleotides: TGTGCCAGCAGTGCAGTCCCTCAGCCCCAGCATTTT.

The CDR3 bases are TGTGCCAGCAGCCCCGCCTCAGGGATATATGGCTACACCTTC. It translates to CASSPASGIYGYTF. This chain connects TRBV11-2 to TRBJ1-2; D is possibly TRBD1 (5 bases). The CDR3 sequence is 14 residues long. The ends were cut back, 5 bases at V and 5 bases at J, with 15 bases in the middle. CDR1 is SGHAT and CDR2 is FQNNGV in the germline V gene.

The chain employs TRBV4-2 and TRBJ2-5; D remains unclear. Germline values: CDR1 LGHNA, CDR2 YNFKEQ. Trimming stripped 4 bases from V and 9 bases from J, with 15 bases between. The CDR3 runs 13 residues. For the CDR3, the DNA is TGTGCCAGCAGCCGAGCGACCGACGAGCCCCAGTACTTC. The encoded protein is CASSRATDEPQYF.

On this clone itself: An end of the junction differs from the germline gene, which may be a read error. V usage is TRBV7-7 and J usage is TRBJ1-1, with D maybe TRBD1 (5 bases). The CDR3 spans 13 residues. Germline CDR1 and CDR2: SSHAT and FNYEAQ (reference sequence). In nucleotides, the CDR3 is TGTGCTAGCAGCCAATACCGGGACGGTGAAGCTTTCTTT. It yields the protein CASSQYRDGEAFF.

J is TRBJ2-5 and V is TRBV9, with 8 bases identical to TRBD2. The CDR3 covers 16 residues. CDR1 and CDR2 from the germline V gene are SGDLS and YYNGEE. J was trimmed by 1 base and V by 0 bases; bases with no gene match: 5. CDR3: CASSVDSSGFQETQYF. The CDR3 DNA reads as TGTGCCAGCAGCGTAGATTCTAGCGGGTTCCAAGAGACCCAGTACTTC.

This chain connects TRBV27 to TRBJ1-4, with D hard to call. With 6 bases removed from V and 0 bases from J, the gap between germline ends came to 26 bases. The CDR3 extends over 20 amino acids. Germline V lookup: CDR1 MNHEY, CDR2 SMNVEV (reference sequence). CDR3 in DNA: TGTGCCAGCAGGTACATAAGGACGTACCTAACAATTTCAACTAATGAAAAACTGTTTTTT. It translates to CASRYIRTYLTISTNEKLFF.

The J gene is TRBJ2-5, the V gene TRBV7-9, with D maybe TRBD2 (6 bases). V was cut by 4 bases and J by 6 bases, with 18 bases left in between. In germline, CDR1 is SEHNR, CDR2 FQNEAQ (reference sequence). The CDR3 extends over 15 amino acids. The CDR3, as DNA: TGTGCCAGCAGCTCAACACGGGAGCTAGGGAAGACCCAGTACTTC. Translation gives CASSSTRELGKTQYF.

The chain couples TRBV4-2 to TRBJ2-7, with D tentatively TRBD1 or TRBD2 (5 bases each). The V gene's germline CDR1 is LGHNA and CDR2 YNFKEQ. The CDR3 is 15 amino acids. Trimming took off 5 bases at V and 0 bases at J, with 14 bases between the two ends. DNA of the CDR3: TGTGCCAGCAGCAACCGGGACGGAATCTCCTACGAGCAGTACTTC. This codes for CASSNRDGISYEQYF.

The chain is built from TRBV6-1 and TRBJ2-7, with D possibly TRBD1 on 6 matching bases. The CDR3 covers 11 residues. V shed 7 bases and J shed 7 bases, with 11 bases lying between them. The germline gives CDR1 MNHNS, CDR2 SASEGT. The CDR3: CASTQGVEQYF. In DNA form, the CDR3 reads TGTGCCAGCACACAGGGAGTTGAGCAGTACTTC.

CDR3 sequence: CASTRAGGMNTEAFF. The CDR3 DNA reads TGTGCCAGCACGAGGGCAGGGGGGATGAACACTGAAGCTTTCTTT. V gene TRBV6-1 combines with J gene TRBJ1-1, with 7 bases aligning to TRBD1. Germline V gene sequence: CDR1 MNHNS, CDR2 SASEGT. V lost 7 bases to trimming and J lost 0 bases; unmatched junction nucleotides: 8. CDR3 length equals 15 residues.